This is a list of T cell receptor beta chains from one sample in a study of blood T cell repertoires in COVID-19. Repertoires were generated with immunoSEQ multiplex PCR, while TCRdb's copy carries only in-frame clones and drops some. The sample has approximately 20,000 clones, around 87% seen once. The sequencing input was peripheral blood. The receptors stem from an older man with acute or convalescent COVID-19. The CDR3 runs from the conserved cysteine through the conserved F or W. The D gene is left open where the match is weak. Clone size is not always given. Where it is, it says once, few, many or a class for expanded clones.

len	d_gene	abundance	j_gene	v_gene	CDR3nt	CDR3aa
15	TRBD1	NA	TRBJ1-2	TRBV7-2	TGTGCCAGCAGCTTAACAGGGGGGGGAGTGTATGGCTACACCTTC	CASSLTGGGVYGYTF
16	TRBD1	NA	TRBJ2-7	TRBV2	TGTGCCAGCAGTGCGGACAGGGGAGACCGCTCCTACGAGCAGTACTTC	CASSADRGDRSYEQYF
15	TRBD1	NA	TRBJ1-4	TRBV19	TGTGCCAGTAGGGGTGGAGGGGGCGGCACTGAAAAACTGTTTTTT	CASRGGGGGTEKLFF
17	TRBD1	NA	TRBJ2-3	TRBV7-9	TGTGCCAGCAGCTTAGGCCTACAGGGGAAGGTGACAGATACGCAGTATTTT	CASSLGLQGKVTDTQYF
15	TRBD1	NA	TRBJ1-1	TRBV28	TGTGCCAGCAGTTCGCGGAGGACAGGGGTCGGCGATGCTTTCTTT	CASSSRRTGVGDAFF
16	NA	NA	TRBJ1-1	TRBV6-2/TRBV6-3	TGTGCCAGCAGCCTCGGGGCGGGAATGATGAACACTGAAGCTTTCTTT	CASSLGAGMMNTEAFF
16	TRBD2	NA	TRBJ2-1	TRBV27	TGTGCCAGCAGTTGGGTGGGGACTAGTGGTTACAATGAGCAGTTCTTC	CASSWVGTSGYNEQFF
11	NA	few	TRBJ2-2	TRBV27	TGTGCCAGCTCTACCTCCGGGGAGCTGTTTTTT	CASSTSGELFF
15	NA	NA	TRBJ2-5	TRBV5-4	TGTGCCAGCAGCTTGGAGACCGGAGTGGGAGAGACCCAGTACTTC	CASSLETGVGETQYF
14	NA	NA	TRBJ2-3	TRBV9	TGTGCCAGCAGCGGTCCCCGAGGAACTGATACGCAGTATTTT	CASSGPRGTDTQYF
14	NA	NA	TRBJ2-1	TRBV27	TGTGCCAGCAGTTCTCGGGGACTGTGGGATGAGCAGTTCTTC	CASSSRGLWDEQFF
13	TRBD1	NA	TRBJ1-2	TRBV6-5	TGTGCCAGCAGTCGGACAGGGGGTGACGGCTACACCTTC	CASSRTGGDGYTF
15	TRBD1	NA	TRBJ1-2	TRBV28	TGTGCCAGCACTGACTCCGGGACAGGGACATATGGCTACACCTTC	CASTDSGTGTYGYTF
15	TRBD2	NA	TRBJ2-7	TRBV14	TGTGCCAGCAGCCGACTAGCGGGGGTAGCCTACGAGCAGTACTTC	CASSRLAGVAYEQYF
16	NA	NA	TRBJ2-5	TRBV21-1	TGTGCCAGCAGCAAAGAGGGAGCGGGAGGAGAGGAGACCCAGTACTTC	CASSKEGAGGEETQYF
11	NA	NA	TRBJ1-2	TRBV20-1	TGCAGTGCTAGAGGAGCGGGTGGCTACACCTTC	CSARGAGGYTF
15	TRBD1	NA	TRBJ1-5	TRBV6-2/TRBV6-3	TGTGCCAGCAGTTACCCCCAGGGGGGCAATCAGCCCCAGCATTTT	CASSYPQGGNQPQHF
15	TRBD1	NA	TRBJ1-4	TRBV28	TGTGCCAGCAGCCCACCCTGGGACAGGGGAGAAAAACTGTTTTTT	CASSPPWDRGEKLFF
17	TRBD2	NA	TRBJ2-2	TRBV10-1	TGCGCCAGCAGTGAGGGGGTAGCGGGCCTAAACACCGGGGAGCTGTTTTTT	CASSEGVAGLNTGELFF
13	NA	NA	TRBJ1-2	TRBV6-6	TGTGCCAGCTCGGGGGATCCTAACTATGGCTACACCTTC	CASSGDPNYGYTF
17	TRBD1	NA	TRBJ1-6	TRBV4-3	TGCGCCAGCAGCCAAGGGGGACAGGGGATAGGGAATTCACCCCTCCACTTT	CASSQGGQGIGNSPLHF
15	TRBD1	NA	TRBJ1-2	TRBV4-2	TGTGCCAGCAGCCGCGGGGACAGAGAAAACTATGGCTACACCTTC	CASSRGDRENYGYTF
14	NA	NA	TRBJ2-5	TRBV24-1	TGTGCCACCAGTGGGGCGGGGGCAGGGGAGACCCAGTACTTC	CATSGAGAGETQYF